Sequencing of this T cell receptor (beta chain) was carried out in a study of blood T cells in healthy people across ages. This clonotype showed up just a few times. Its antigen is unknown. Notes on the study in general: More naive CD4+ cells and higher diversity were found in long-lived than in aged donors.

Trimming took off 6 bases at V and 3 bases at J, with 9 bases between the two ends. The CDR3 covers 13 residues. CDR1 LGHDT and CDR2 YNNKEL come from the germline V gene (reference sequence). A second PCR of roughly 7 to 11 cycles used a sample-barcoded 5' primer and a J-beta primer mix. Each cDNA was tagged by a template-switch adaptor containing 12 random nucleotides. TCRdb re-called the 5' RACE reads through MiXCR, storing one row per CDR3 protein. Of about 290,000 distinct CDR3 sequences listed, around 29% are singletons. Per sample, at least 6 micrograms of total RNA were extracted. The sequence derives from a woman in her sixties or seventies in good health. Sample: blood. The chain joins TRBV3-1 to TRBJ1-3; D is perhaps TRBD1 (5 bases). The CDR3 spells CASSPGFGNTIYF. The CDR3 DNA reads TGTGCCAGCAGTCCAGGGTTTGGAAACACCATATATTTT.